Listed here are 30 T cell receptor beta chains from one sample, sequenced in a study of control samples from healthy donors and cancer patients. Sequencing was performed with immunoSEQ multiplex PCR; in TCRdb, only in-frame clones are kept and a portion is missing. Among roughly 69,000 clones listed, 83% were seen once. The sample was blood. The origin of the receptors is a man aged 60 to 75 in good health.

As DNA, the CDR3 is TGTGCCAGTAGTATGAGTAAGCAGGGCACAGATACGCAGTATTTT. Its translation is CASSMSKQGTDTQYF. The V gene is TRBV19, the J gene TRBJ2-3; D remains unclear. Germline V gene lookup returns CDR1 LNHDA and CDR2 SQIVND (reference sequence). V lost 3 bases, J lost 1 base, and 11 bases lay in between. The CDR3 sequence is 15 residues long.

This clone appeared once. CDR3 coding DNA: TGTGCCAGCTCCTGGACTAGCGGCACAGATACGCAGTATTTT. As protein: CASSWTSGTDTQYF. This chain joins TRBV9 and TRBJ2-3, with 9 positions matching TRBD2. This CDR3 region has 14 residues. V shed 7 bases, J shed 1 base, and the junction held 4 bases outside the gene matches. Per the germline V gene, CDR1 is SGDLS and CDR2 is YYNGEE.

The chain carries TRBV2 and TRBJ2-2; no firm D call. From germline, CDR1 is SNHLY and CDR2 FYNNEI. The CDR3 extends over 14 amino acids. The germline V and J ends were trimmed by 11 bases and 0 bases, with 13 bases remaining between them. In nucleotides, the CDR3 is TGTGCCGGAAGGGTCACCGCGAACACCGGGGAGCTGTTTTTT. Encoded protein: CAGRVTANTGELFF.

The chain recombines TRBV2 with TRBJ2-1; D is uncertain. The V and J ends lost 0 bases and 9 bases respectively, with 12 bases between them. The germline gives CDR1 SNHLY, CDR2 FYNNEI. The length of the CDR3 is 14 residues. The CDR3 region is CASSEAFLLGEQFF. CDR3 in DNA: TGTGCCAGCAGTGAAGCGTTCTTACTGGGTGAGCAGTTCTTC.

This chain links TRBV12-3 or TRBV12-4 with TRBJ2-7; D remains unclear. This CDR3 has 13 amino acids. The ends were cut back, 5 bases at V and 0 bases at J, with 8 bases in the middle. In DNA form, the CDR3 reads TGTGCCAGCAGTCCAACAAGCTCCTACGAGCAGTACTTC. Encoded protein: CASSPTSSYEQYF.

This clone was detected only once. The chain combines TRBV6-2 or TRBV6-3 with TRBJ1-1; no reliable D call. Deletions cut 2 bases from V and 1 base from J, with 5 bases between. This CDR3 has 13 residues. CDR1 and CDR2 from the germline V gene are MNHEY and SVGEGT. The CDR3 loop is CASSYLWNTEAFF. Written as DNA, the CDR3 is TGTGCCAGCAGTTACCTCTGGAACACTGAAGCTTTCTTT.

The chain has TRBV6-5 and TRBJ1-2; a weak D match, TRBD1 (5 bases). The CDR3 sequence is 15 residues long. Trimming took 10 bases from V and 3 from J, leaving 21 bases between them. Germline V gives CDR1 MNHEY, CDR2 SVGAGI. The CDR3 here is CATTPMPGRDYGYTF. CDR3 coding DNA: TGTGCCACCACCCCGATGCCCGGCAGGGACTATGGCTACACCTTC.

The V and J genes are TRBV6-5 and TRBJ2-1; D possibly corresponds to TRBD2 (6 bases). CDR3 length: 14 amino acids. The V end was cut by 7 bases, the J end by 6 bases, with 16 bases between. Germline values: CDR1 MNHEY, CDR2 SVGAGI. CDR3 in amino acids: CASTRGSGRNEQFF. The CDR3 nucleotides are TGTGCCAGCACCCGAGGGAGCGGGCGCAATGAGCAGTTCTTC.

The chain couples TRBV7-9 to TRBJ1-1, with TRBD1 as a possible D gene (6 bases). Germline lookup yields CDR1 SEHNR and CDR2 FQNEAQ (reference sequence). This CDR3 is 12 amino acids long. Trimming pared 0 bases from V and 8 bases from J, leaving 7 bases between. DNA of the CDR3: TGTGCCAGCAGCTTAGCGCAGGGGGAAGCTTTCTTT. It codes for CASSLAQGEAFF.

The chain combines TRBV10-3 with TRBJ1-5; D not resolved. The CDR3 sequence is 16 residues long. Trimming removed 0 bases from V and 3 bases from J, with 12 bases in between. Germline V gives CDR1 ENHRY, CDR2 SYGVKD. The CDR3 bases are TGTGCCATCAGTGAGTCGAAAATTCTGAACAATCAGCCCCAGCATTTT. It is translated as CAISESKILNNQPQHF.

CDR3 sequence reads: CASSSLAGVAETQYF. The CDR3 DNA reads TGTGCCAGCAGTTCACTAGCGGGAGTCGCAGAGACCCAGTACTTC. The chain employs TRBV6-5 and TRBJ2-5, with 11 bases fitting TRBD2. The V segment lost 4 bases and the J segment 4 bases; nucleotides outside the gene matches: 5. The CDR3 runs to 15 residues. Germline loops: CDR1 MNHEY, CDR2 SVGAGI.

The rearrangement uses TRBV4-1 and TRBJ2-4; D unresolved. The germline gives CDR1 MGHRA, CDR2 YSYEKL. CDR3 length equals 15 residues. V shed 3 bases and J shed 0 bases, with 9 bases lying between them. CDR3 residues: CASSQGQLAKNIQYF. The CDR3 DNA sequence: TGCGCCAGCAGCCAGGGCCAATTAGCCAAAAACATTCAGTACTTC.

The chain couples TRBV7-9 to TRBJ2-3; TRBD1 is a possible D gene (6 bases). Germline CDR1 reads SEHNR; CDR2 reads FQNEAQ (reference sequence). Deletions cut 5 bases from V and 6 bases from J, with 18 bases between. The CDR3 is made up of 15 amino acids. The CDR3 here is CASSPGTSSRDTQYF. The CDR3, as DNA: TGTGCCAGCAGCCCGGGGACATCATCCCGGGATACGCAGTATTTT.

The rearrangement uses TRBV28 and TRBJ2-2, with a possible D match to TRBD1 (5 bases). V dropped 3 bases and J dropped 8 bases, with 7 bases sitting between them. The CDR3 runs to 12 residues. From germline, CDR1 is MDHEN and CDR2 SYDVKM. CDR3 nucleotides: TGTGCCAGCAGTTTCTCAGGGGGGGAGCTGTTTTTT. This gives the protein CASSFSGGELFF.

Only one count was recorded for this clone. This rearrangement joins TRBV7-3 to TRBJ2-5; 8 bases line up with TRBD1. The V gene end was trimmed by 5 bases and the J gene end by 1 base; junction bases not matched to a gene: 3. In germline, CDR1 is SGHTA, CDR2 FQGTGA. The CDR3 length is 14 residues. CDR3 nucleotides: TGTGCCAGCAGCCCCCAGGGGGCCCAAGAGACCCAGTACTTC. It specifies CASSPQGAQETQYF.

J is TRBJ2-5 and V is TRBV19; the match to TRBD1 covers 9 bases. Per germline, CDR1 LNHDA and CDR2 SQIVND (reference sequence). The trim removed 5 bases at V and 4 bases at J, leaving 11 bases unmatched. The CDR3 sequence is 16 residues long. Here the CDR3 reads CASSPYGTGMGETQYF. For the CDR3, the DNA is TGTGCCAGTAGTCCATATGGGACAGGGATGGGAGAGACCCAGTACTTC.

The V call is TRBV25-1, the J call TRBJ1-6; 7 bases align to TRBD1. In germline, CDR1 is MGHDK, CDR2 SYGVNS. The V and J ends lost 5 bases and 14 bases, in that order; junction bases with no gene match: 9. This CDR3 region has 13 residues. The CDR3 here is CASSNNRGRALHF. Written as DNA, the CDR3 is TGTGCCAGCAGTAACAACAGGGGAAGGGCCCTCCACTTT.

This sequence joins TRBV18 and TRBJ2-7, with 8 bases that match TRBD2. J lost 5 bases, V lost 4 bases, and 13 bases had no gene match. The germline CDR1 and CDR2 sequences are KGHSH and LQKENI. The CDR3 is 16 residues long. The CDR3 nucleotides are TGTGCCAGCTCACTCCCGGGGAGCGGGAGCATCCACGAGCAGTACTTC. The encoded protein is CASSLPGSGSIHEQYF.

The V call is TRBV12-3 or TRBV12-4, the J call TRBJ1-6; TRBD1 matches 8 bases. This CDR3 spans 13 amino acids. The trim removed 8 bases at V and 5 bases at J, leaving 2 bases unmatched. The CDR3 DNA reads TGTGCCAGCGCGACAGGGGATAATTCACCCCTCCACTTT. Amino acids: CASATGDNSPLHF.

This CDR3 reads CASSPGEYTGELFF. The CDR3 nucleotides read TGTGCCAGTAGCCCCGGTGAATACACCGGGGAGCTGTTTTTT. The V and J genes are TRBV19 and TRBJ2-2; D unclear. CDR1 LNHDA and CDR2 SQIVND come from the germline V gene (reference sequence). V was clipped by 6 bases and J by 3 bases, with 11 bases between them. The CDR3 covers 14 residues.

The chain uses TRBV4-1 and TRBJ2-7, with TRBD2 identical over 8 bases. This CDR3 is 17 amino acids long. With 3 bases clipped from V and 5 bases from J, the junction kept 15 bases outside the gene matches. Per the germline V gene, CDR1 is MGHRA and CDR2 is YSYEKL. The CDR3, as DNA: TGCGCCAGCAGCCAGCGGTGGGATAGCGGGATGTTACACGAGCAGTACTTC. As protein: CASSQRWDSGMLHEQYF.

The CDR3 region is CATSDGGSYEQYF. CDR3 in DNA: TGTGCCACCAGTGATGGGGGGTCCTACGAGCAGTACTTC. The chain combines TRBV24-1 with TRBJ2-7; D is possibly TRBD2 (6 bases). Germline V lookup: CDR1 KGHDR, CDR2 SFDVKD. The CDR3 runs to 13 residues. Trimming removed 3 bases from V and 1 base from J, with 6 bases in between.

The chain joins TRBV30 to TRBJ1-5; unclear D gene. This CDR3 has 14 residues. The germline V and J ends were trimmed by 2 bases and 10 bases, with 18 bases remaining between them. Germline V gene data show CDR1 as GTSNPN and CDR2 as SVGIG (reference sequence). The CDR3 region is CAWSKGWAGGPQHF. CDR3 coding DNA: TGTGCCTGGAGTAAGGGATGGGCCGGAGGACCCCAGCATTTT.

The rearrangement links TRBV19 to TRBJ1-2, with 8 bases that match TRBD1. V shed 3 bases, J shed 5 bases, and the junction held 8 bases outside the gene matches. CDR3 size: 15 residues. Germline CDR1 is LNHDA and CDR2 is SQIVND (reference sequence). The CDR3 loop is CASSIAQGAWYGYTF. The CDR3 coding sequence is TGTGCCAGTAGTATTGCGCAGGGGGCTTGGTATGGCTACACCTTC. The full variable domain, in which reference TRBV19 and TRBJ1-2 provide the parts outside the CDR3, is DGGITQSPKYLFRKEGQNVTLSCEQNLNHDAMYWYRQDPGQGLRLIYYSQIVNDFQKGDIAEGYSVSREKKESFPLTVTSAQKNPTAFYLCASSIAQGAWYGYTFGSGTRLTVV.

V is TRBV19 and J is TRBJ2-3; 16 positions match TRBD2. There are 20 residues in the CDR3. J lost 0 bases, V lost 4 bases, and 10 bases had no gene match. The germline CDR1 and CDR2 sequences are LNHDA and SQIVND (reference sequence). CDR3 coding DNA: TGTGCCAGTAGTAAGCGACAGGGGACTAGCGGGAGGGCTAGCACAGATACGCAGTATTTT. Protein: CASSKRQGTSGRASTDTQYF. The whole variable domain, filled in from reference TRBV19 and TRBJ2-3, reads DGGITQSPKYLFRKEGQNVTLSCEQNLNHDAMYWYRQDPGQGLRLIYYSQIVNDFQKGDIAEGYSVSREKKESFPLTVTSAQKNPTAFYLCASSKRQGTSGRASTDTQYFGPGTRLTVL.

The V and J genes are TRBV6-2 or TRBV6-3 and TRBJ2-1; 8 bases fit TRBD2. The CDR3 consists of 17 residues. CDR1 is MNHEY, CDR2 SVGEGT, per germline. V trimming: 4 bases; J trimming: 3 bases; junction bases outside the gene matches: 11. CDR3 region: CASSSRFSGSFYNEQFF. The CDR3 bases are TGTGCCAGCAGTTCCCGTTTCAGCGGGAGTTTCTACAATGAGCAGTTCTTC.

V and J are TRBV4-1 and TRBJ2-2; D might be TRBD2 (7 bases). With 4 bases removed from V and 1 base from J, the gap between germline ends came to 13 bases. From germline, CDR1 is MGHRA and CDR2 YSYEKL. The CDR3 is 16 amino acids. Here the CDR3 reads CASSRGLGGNTGELFF. CDR3 DNA: TGCGCCAGCAGCCGAGGACTAGGGGGGAACACCGGGGAGCTGTTTTTT.

J is TRBJ1-1 and V is TRBV5-1; 7 bases agree with TRBD1. Trimming removed 4 bases from V and 3 bases from J; junction bases left unmatched: 3. Germline V lookup: CDR1 SGHRS, CDR2 YFSETQ. The CDR3 length is 13 residues. CDR3 sequence (DNA): TGCGCCAGCAGCATCGACAGGGACACTGAAGCTTTCTTT. This sequence encodes CASSIDRDTEAFF.

This clone has more than one count but fewer than ten. The chain is built from TRBV4-2 and TRBJ2-1; maybe TRBD2 (6 bases). Germline V CDR1 and CDR2: LGHNA, YNFKEQ. CDR3 length equals 15 residues. Trimming pared 4 bases from V and 0 bases from J, leaving 10 bases between. DNA for the CDR3: TGTGCCAGCAGCCGACTAGTTAGCTCCTACAATGAGCAGTTCTTC. Encoded protein: CASSRLVSSYNEQFF.

The V and J genes are TRBV10-2 and TRBJ1-5; 7 bases match TRBD1. CDR1 is WSHSY, CDR2 SAAADI, per germline. V lost 3 bases and J lost 7; bases outside the gene matches: 6. The CDR3 runs 14 residues. The CDR3 loop reads CASSDRGAGQPQHF. CDR3 sequence (DNA): TGCGCCAGCAGTGACAGGGGGGCAGGCCAGCCCCAGCATTTT.